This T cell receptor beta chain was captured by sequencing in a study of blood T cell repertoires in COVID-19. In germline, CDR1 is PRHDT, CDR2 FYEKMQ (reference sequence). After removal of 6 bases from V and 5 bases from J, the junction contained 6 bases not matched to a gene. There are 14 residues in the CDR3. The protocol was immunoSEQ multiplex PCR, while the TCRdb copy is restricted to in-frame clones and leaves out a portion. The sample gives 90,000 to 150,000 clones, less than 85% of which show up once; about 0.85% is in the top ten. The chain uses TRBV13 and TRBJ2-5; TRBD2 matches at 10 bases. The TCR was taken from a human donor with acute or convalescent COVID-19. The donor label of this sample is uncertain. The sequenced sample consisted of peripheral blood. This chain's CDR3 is CASRRAGGPETQYF. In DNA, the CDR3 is TGTGCCAGCAGGAGAGCGGGGGGGCCGGAGACCCAGTACTTC.